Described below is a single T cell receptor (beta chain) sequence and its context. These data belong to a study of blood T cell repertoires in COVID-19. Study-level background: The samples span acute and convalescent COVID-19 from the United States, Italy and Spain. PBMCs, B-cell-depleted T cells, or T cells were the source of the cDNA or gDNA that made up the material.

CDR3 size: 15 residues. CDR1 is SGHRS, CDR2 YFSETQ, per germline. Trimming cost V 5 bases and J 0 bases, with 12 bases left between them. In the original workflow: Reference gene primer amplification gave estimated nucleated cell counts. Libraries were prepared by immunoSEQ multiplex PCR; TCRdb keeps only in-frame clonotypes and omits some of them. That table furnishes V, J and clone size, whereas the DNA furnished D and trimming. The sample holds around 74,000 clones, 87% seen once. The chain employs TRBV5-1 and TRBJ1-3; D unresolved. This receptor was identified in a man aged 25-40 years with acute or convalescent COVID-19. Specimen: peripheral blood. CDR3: CASSWNSNSGNTIYF. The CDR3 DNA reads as TGCGCCAGCAGTTGGAATAGCAACTCTGGAAACACCATATATTTT.